This T cell receptor beta chain was sequenced during a study of blood T cell repertoires in COVID-19. In the study overall: Samples came from the United States, Italy and Spain, spanning acute and convalescent COVID-19.

TCRdb keeps only in-frame clones here, not all; method: immunoSEQ multiplex PCR. The sample lists about 220,000 clones, 83% occurring once. The V end lost 0 bases, the J end lost 5 bases, and 9 bases lay between the germline ends. There are 14 residues in the CDR3. CDR1 and CDR2 from the germline V gene are KGHDR and SFDVKD. Specimen: PBMCs or T cells enriched from blood (not recorded which). This chain joins TRBV24-1 and TRBJ1-2, with D possibly matching TRBD1 (6 bases). This TCR came from a middle-aged woman who had been exposed to COVID-19. CDR3 protein: CATSDLAGDYGYTF. The CDR3 DNA reads as TGTGCCACCAGTGATTTGGCAGGGGATTATGGCTACACCTTC.